This T cell receptor beta chain was retrieved from a study of regulatory T cells in long-lasting Graves disease. The TCR beta library used iRepertoire HTBI primers with Arm-PCR amplification of CDR3. MiXCR was run by TCRdb on the multiplex PCR reads, yielding one entry per CDR3 protein. The sample has around 510,000 distinct CDR3 sequences, less than 25% seen once. Turning to this clonotype: The antigen remains undetermined.

Germline CDR1 is LNHDA and CDR2 is SQIVND (reference sequence). The junction had 6 bases not matched to a gene; V was cut back by 4 bases and J by 1 base. The CDR3 runs to 15 residues. Time point described: persistent/refractory GD, antithyroid drugs over 5 years with positive TRAb. PBMCs provided the RNA from which the TCR library was made. As a group, patients came from one endocrinology department in Xi'an, China. Findings and limits, study-wide: The small sample size may have reduced accuracy.

The sequence came from a female donor with Graves disease. V and J are TRBV19 and TRBJ2-7; 8 bases fit TRBD2. The sample consisted of peripheral blood mononuclear cells (PBMCs), taken when the disease was refractory, from a patient treated with antithyroid drugs. The CDR3 sequence is CASSTSGSRSYEQYF. CDR3 bases: TGTGCCAGTAGTACCAGCGGGAGTCGGTCCTACGAGCAGTACTTC.